Sequencing of this T cell receptor (beta chain) was carried out in a study of T cells in Graves' hyperthyroidism and ophthalmopathy. Findings and caveats of the study: Most thyroid clonotypes expanded above 0.001 were also detected in blood. By a 13 V-J model, ophthalmopathy was set apart from stable hyperthyroidism.

Amplified TCR beta CDR3 regions derived from RNA transcripts. Using the HTBI primer set, a first-round RT-PCR was run on the TCR CDR3. TCRdb analysed the multiplex PCR reads with MiXCR anew, one entry per CDR3 protein. The sample consists of some 500,000 distinct CDR3 sequences, around 15% of them appearing once. Germline CDR1 is LGHNT and CDR2 is FRNRAP. Between the trimmed V and J ends, which lost 8 bases and 1 base, there was a span of 14 bases. This CDR3 region has 14 residues. Used for diagnoses were clinical symptoms, serum thyroxine and TRAb, thyroid ultrasound and orbital computed tomography. This clonotype was recorded at least ten times. Its target is not known.

The specimen was blood. The sequence came from a woman aged 18-29 years with Graves' hyperthyroidism. V and J are TRBV12-5 and TRBJ1-1; D is perhaps TRBD1 (5 bases). The CDR3 loop is CASRLPGPNTEAFF. The CDR3 DNA sequence: TGTGCTAGTCGGCTACCGGGGCCGAACACTGAAGCTTTCTTT. Full variable domain (remainder filled in from reference TRBV12-5 and TRBJ1-1): DARVTQTPRHKVTEMGQEVTMRCQPILGHNTVFWYRQTMMQGLELLAYFRNRAPLDDSGMPKDRFSAEMPDATLATLKIQPSEPRDSAVYFCASRLPGPNTEAFFGQGTRLTVV.